This T cell receptor beta chain came from a study of CD8 T cells in ankylosing spondylitis. Worth noting for this clonotype: What it binds is unknown.

The V and J ends lost 8 bases and 3 bases, in that order; junction bases with no gene match: 7. The CDR3 spans 12 residues. Germline-derived CDR1 and CDR2 are DFQATT and SNEGSKA (reference sequence). Study findings and constraints: Characteristic of ankylosing spondylitis blood, it appeared, was a TCR beta motif comprising about 8 highly homologous variants. Disease-linked clones reportedly showed significant enrichment in matched ankylosing spondylitis synovial fluid. CD8+ by phenotype, disease-linked clones were relatively rare in peripheral blood.

TCRdb redid the calling of the 5' RACE reads with MiXCR, one entry per CDR3 protein. Of some 700,000 distinct CDR3 sequences in the sample, around 17% were seen once. Sequenced input: blood, either unsorted or a sorted T cell fraction (not recorded which). The chain links TRBV20-1 to TRBJ2-7; 7 bases are a match to TRBD1. This receptor was identified in a male donor with ankylosing spondylitis. CDR3 coding DNA: TGCAGTCCGAGGGACAGAGTCTACGAGCAGTACTTC. It codes for CSPRDRVYEQYF.